Listed here are 13 T cell receptor beta chains from one sample, sequenced in a study of blood T cells in healthy people across ages. A sample-barcoded 5' primer and a J-beta primer mix were used in a second PCR of roughly 7 to 11 cycles. TCRdb recomputed calls from the 5' RACE reads with MiXCR, one row per CDR3 protein. The sample consists of 750,000 to 950,000 distinct CDR3 sequences, roughly 25% of them appearing once. In addition, the sample was reused for a study of T cells of mothers and their children.

Sequencing used blood. The receptors derive from a boy younger than 18 in good health.

This clonotype was seen repeatedly, ten times or more. An end of the junction differs from the germline gene, which may be a read error. The gene calls are TRBV5-1 and TRBJ2-6, with D perhaps TRBD1 (5 bases). Germline-derived CDR1 and CDR2 are SGHRS and YFSETQ. CDR3 size: 15 residues. CDR3 nucleotides: TGTGCCAGCAGCTTAGCAGGGTCTGGGGCCAACGTCCTGACTTTC. Amino acid sequence: CASSLAGSGANVLTF. The whole variable domain, filled in from reference TRBV5-1 and TRBJ2-6, reads KAGVTQTPRYLIKTRGQQVTLSCSPISGHRSVSWYQQTPGQGLQFLFEYFSETQRNKGNFPGRFSGRQFSNSRSEMNVSTLELGDSALYLCASSLAGSGANVLTFGAGSRLTVL.

The V and J genes are TRBV11-2 and TRBJ1-2, with D possibly being TRBD1 (6 bases). With 1 base removed from V and 4 bases from J, the gap between germline ends came to 10 bases. Germline lookup yields CDR1 SGHAT and CDR2 FQNNGV. The CDR3 sequence is 14 residues long. CDR3 residues: CASSLVRGPYGYTF. In nucleotides, the CDR3 is TGTGCCAGCAGCTTAGTCAGGGGCCCCTATGGCTACACCTTC. The whole variable domain, filled in from reference TRBV11-2 and TRBJ1-2, reads EAGVAQSPRYKIIEKRQSVAFWCNPISGHATLYWYQQILGQGPKLLIQFQNNGVVDDSQLPKDRFSAERLKGVDSTLKIQPAKLEDSAVYLCASSLVRGPYGYTFGSGTRLTVV.

The sample holds a few counts of this clonotype. The chain couples TRBV4-2 to TRBJ1-3, with D hard to call. Trimming stripped 6 bases from V and 0 bases from J, with 18 bases between. The CDR3 runs 17 residues. Germline-derived CDR1 and CDR2 are LGHNA and YNFKEQ. CDR3 bases: TGTGCCAGCAGACCCATCCTGCGTAGCAGCTCTGGAAACACCATATATTTT. Its protein is CASRPILRSSSGNTIYF.

The V call is TRBV12-3 or TRBV12-4, the J call TRBJ2-1; the match to TRBD2 covers 7 bases. The CDR3 totals 13 residues. Losses at the gene ends were 10 bases for V and 0 bases for J; bases not matched to a gene: 3. CDR3 amino acids: CATGTNSYNEQFF. The DNA of the CDR3 is TGTGCCACCGGGACTAACTCCTACAATGAGCAGTTCTTC.

V and J are TRBV6-6 and TRBJ2-5, with D perhaps matching TRBD1 (5 bases). V dropped 0 bases and J dropped 1 base, with 6 bases sitting between them. The V gene's germline CDR1 is MNHNY and CDR2 SVGAGI (reference sequence). The CDR3 sequence is 14 residues long. CDR3 protein: CASSYSGVQETQYF. The CDR3 nucleotides are TGTGCCAGCAGTTACTCAGGGGTCCAAGAGACCCAGTACTTC.

The table lists this clonotype with many counts. The chain employs TRBV3-1 and TRBJ1-2; D is ambiguous. Trimming removed 4 bases from V and 3 bases from J, with 6 bases in between. Germline-derived CDR1 and CDR2 are LGHDT and YNNKEL (reference sequence). The CDR3 extends over 12 amino acids. The CDR3 DNA reads as TGTGCCAGCAGCCCCGGGTACTATGGCTACACCTTC. Translating gives CASSPGYYGYTF. The variable domain in full, completed from reference TRBV3-1 and TRBJ1-2, reads DTAVSQTPKYLVTQMGNDKSIKCEQNLGHDTMYWYKQDSKKFLKIMFSYNNKELIINETVPNRFSPKSPDKAHLNLHINSLELGDSAVYFCASSPGYYGYTFGSGTRLTVV.

CDR3 in amino acids: CASSLDFQSAKNIQYF. The CDR3 bases are TGTGCCAGCAGCTTAGATTTTCAGTCGGCCAAAAACATTCAGTACTTC. This sequence joins TRBV7-9 and TRBJ2-4; D is unclear. The V and J ends lost 1 base and 1 base respectively, with 11 bases between them. Germline V CDR1 and CDR2: SEHNR, FQNEAQ (reference sequence). The CDR3 is 16 amino acids.

As concerns this clonotype: One junction end does not reproduce the germline sequence, and a read error may be involved. The chain carries TRBV27 and TRBJ2-7; TRBD2 might be the D (6 bases). Germline V gives CDR1 MNHEY, CDR2 SMNVEV (reference sequence). This CDR3 is 15 amino acids long. The CDR3 nucleotides are TGCGCCAGCAGTTTATGGAGGGATAACCCCCACGAGCAGTACTTC. Residues: CASSLWRDNPHEQYF.

This clonotype showed up just a few times. The gene calls are TRBV27 and TRBJ2-1; 9 bases align to TRBD1. Germline lookup yields CDR1 MNHEY and CDR2 SMNVEV (reference sequence). This CDR3 spans 16 amino acids. The V gene end was trimmed by 3 bases and the J gene end by 2 bases; junction bases not matched to a gene: 5. The CDR3 region is CASSFTGQGPYNEQFF. The DNA for the CDR3 is TGTGCCAGCAGTTTCACGGGACAGGGCCCCTACAATGAGCAGTTCTTC.

In its sample, this clonotype was seen a few times. This chain uses TRBV20-1 with TRBJ1-5, with 7 positions matching TRBD1. The V gene's germline CDR1 is DFQATT and CDR2 SNEGSKA (reference sequence). The CDR3 is 17 amino acids. V lost 5 bases and J lost 3; bases outside the gene matches: 16. CDR3 amino acids: CSASGTEAFGDNQPQHF. CDR3 DNA sequence: TGCAGTGCTTCCGGGACAGAGGCTTTTGGGGACAATCAGCCCCAGCATTTT.

A word on this clonotype: A junction end diverges from the germline sequence, so it may reflect a read error. The CDR3 sequence: CATTQLAGGTDTEYF. CDR3 sequence (DNA): TGTGCCACCACACAACTGGCGGGGGGCACAGATACGGAGTATTTT. This chain links TRBV12-3 or TRBV12-4 with TRBJ2-3, with 8 bases matching TRBD2. The CDR3 is 15 amino acids.

This rearrangement joins TRBV20-1 to TRBJ1-2; 12 bases fit TRBD1. There are 18 residues in the CDR3. Germline CDR1 reads DFQATT; CDR2 reads SNEGSKA (reference sequence). J lost 4 bases, V lost 1 base, and 13 bases had no gene match. DNA of the CDR3: TGCAGTGCTAGAGGCCGACCTTCCGGGACAGGGGGCGCCTATGGCTACACCTTC. It translates to CSARGRPSGTGGAYGYTF.

This clonotype was detected only once. The J gene is TRBJ1-3, the V gene TRBV12-3 or TRBV12-4; D call uncertain. V dropped 5 bases and J dropped 7 bases, with 15 bases sitting between them. The CDR3 extends over 14 amino acids. The CDR3 loop is CASSPLIRGNTIYF. CDR3 sequence (DNA): TGTGCCAGCAGTCCTTTAATTCGTGGCAACACCATATATTTT.